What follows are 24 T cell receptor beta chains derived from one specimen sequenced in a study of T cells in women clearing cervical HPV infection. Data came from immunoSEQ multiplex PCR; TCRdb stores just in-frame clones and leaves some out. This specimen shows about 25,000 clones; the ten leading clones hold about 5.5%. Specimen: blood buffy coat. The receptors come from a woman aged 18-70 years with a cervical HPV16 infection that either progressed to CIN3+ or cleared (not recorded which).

The CDR3 region is CSAHKGDDYGYTF. The CDR3 DNA, read in part, is TGCAGTGCTCATAAGGGGGACGACTATGGC. The rearrangement uses TRBV20-1 and TRBJ1-2, with a tentative D call TRBD1 (6 bases). The missing CDR3 end, 3 residues past where the read stops, is filled in from the germline J gene. The germline gives CDR1 DFQATT, CDR2 SNEGSKA (reference sequence). CDR3 length equals 13 residues. V shed 5 bases and J shed 3 bases, with 13 bases lying between them.

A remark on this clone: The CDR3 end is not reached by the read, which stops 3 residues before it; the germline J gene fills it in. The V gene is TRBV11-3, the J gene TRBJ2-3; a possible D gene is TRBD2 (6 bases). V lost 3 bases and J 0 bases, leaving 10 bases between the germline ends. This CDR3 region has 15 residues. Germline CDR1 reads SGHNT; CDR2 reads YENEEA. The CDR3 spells CASSFRGTSTDTQYF. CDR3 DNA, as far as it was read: TGTGCCAGCAGCTTTCGGGGGACTAGCACAGATACG.

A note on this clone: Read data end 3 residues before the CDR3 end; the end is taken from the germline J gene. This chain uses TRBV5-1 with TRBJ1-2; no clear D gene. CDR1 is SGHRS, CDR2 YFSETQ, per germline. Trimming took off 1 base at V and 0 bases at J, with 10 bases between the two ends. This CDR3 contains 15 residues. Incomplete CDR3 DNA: TGCGCCAGCAGCTTGTCGCGGAACTCTAACTATGGC. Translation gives CASSLSRNSNYG. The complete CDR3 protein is CASSLSRNSNYGYTF. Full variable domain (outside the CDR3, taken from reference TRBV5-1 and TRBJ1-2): KAGVTQTPRYLIKTRGQQVTLSCSPISGHRSVSWYQQTPGQGLQFLFEYFSETQRNKGNFPGRFSGRQFSNSRSEMNVSTLELGDSALYLCASSLSRNSNYGYTFGSGTRLTVV.

The CDR3 reads CASRGQGRTNSPLHF. The sequenced part of the CDR3 DNA is TGTGCCAGCAGGGGCCAGGGCAGAACGAATTCACCC. The rearrangement uses TRBV2 and TRBJ1-6; possibly TRBD1 for D (5 bases). The CDR3 end lies 3 residues beyond the end of the read and is filled in from the germline J gene. Per the germline V gene, CDR1 is SNHLY and CDR2 is FYNNEI. With 6 bases removed from V and 7 bases from J, the gap between germline ends came to 16 bases. The CDR3 runs 15 residues.

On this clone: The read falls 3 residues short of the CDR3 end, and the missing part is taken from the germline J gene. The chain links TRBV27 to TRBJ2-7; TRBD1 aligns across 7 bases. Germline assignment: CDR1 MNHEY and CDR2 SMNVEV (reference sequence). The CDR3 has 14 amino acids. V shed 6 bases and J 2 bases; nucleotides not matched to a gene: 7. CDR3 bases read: TGTGCCAGCAGAAGCAGGCAGGGGGCCTACGAG. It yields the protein CASRSRQGAYE. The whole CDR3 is CASRSRQGAYEQYF.

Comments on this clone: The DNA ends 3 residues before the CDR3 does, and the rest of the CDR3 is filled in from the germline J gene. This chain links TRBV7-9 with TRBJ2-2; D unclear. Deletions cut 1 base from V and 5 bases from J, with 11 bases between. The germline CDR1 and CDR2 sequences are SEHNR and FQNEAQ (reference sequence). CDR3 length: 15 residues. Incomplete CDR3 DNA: TGTGCCAGCAGCTTAGAAGCCCCTTCTACCGGGGAG. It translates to CASSLEAPSTGE. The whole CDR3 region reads CASSLEAPSTGELFF.

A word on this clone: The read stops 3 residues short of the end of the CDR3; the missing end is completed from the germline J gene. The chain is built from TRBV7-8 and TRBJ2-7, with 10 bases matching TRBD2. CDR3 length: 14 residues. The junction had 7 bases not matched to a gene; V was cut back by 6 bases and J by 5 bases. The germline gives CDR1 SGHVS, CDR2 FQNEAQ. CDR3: CASSSGLASDEQYF. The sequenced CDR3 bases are TGTGCCAGCAGTTCGGGACTAGCGAGCGACGAG.

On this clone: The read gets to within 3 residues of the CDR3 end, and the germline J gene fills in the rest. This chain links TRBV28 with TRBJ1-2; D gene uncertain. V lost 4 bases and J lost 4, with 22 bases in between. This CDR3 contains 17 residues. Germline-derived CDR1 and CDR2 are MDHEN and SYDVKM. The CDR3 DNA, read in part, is TGTGCCAGCAGTTCACTGCGCAGACTACTCGGTTCCTATGGC. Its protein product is CASSSLRRLLGSYG. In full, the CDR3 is CASSSLRRLLGSYGYTF.

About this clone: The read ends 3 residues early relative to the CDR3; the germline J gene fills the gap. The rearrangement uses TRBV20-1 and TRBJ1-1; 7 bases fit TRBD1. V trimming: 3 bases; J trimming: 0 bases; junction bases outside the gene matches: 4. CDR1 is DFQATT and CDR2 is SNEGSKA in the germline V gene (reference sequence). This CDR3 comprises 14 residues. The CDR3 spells CSARPGGMNTEAFF. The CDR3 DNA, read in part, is TGCAGTGCTAGGCCAGGGGGAATGAACACTGAA.

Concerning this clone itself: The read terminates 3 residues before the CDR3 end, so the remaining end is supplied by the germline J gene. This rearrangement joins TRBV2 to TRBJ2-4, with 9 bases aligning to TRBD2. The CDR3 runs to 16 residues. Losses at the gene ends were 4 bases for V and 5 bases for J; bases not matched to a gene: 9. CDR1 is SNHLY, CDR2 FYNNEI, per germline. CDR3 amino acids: CASSVRMTSGENIQYF. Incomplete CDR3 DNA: TGTGCCAGCAGTGTTAGGATGACTAGCGGAGAAAACATT.

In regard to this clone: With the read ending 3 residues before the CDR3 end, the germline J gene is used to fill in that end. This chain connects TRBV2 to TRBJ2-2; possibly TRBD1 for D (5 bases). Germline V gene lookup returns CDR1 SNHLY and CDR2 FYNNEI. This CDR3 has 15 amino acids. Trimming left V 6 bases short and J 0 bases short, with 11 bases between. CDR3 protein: CASSTGSTNTGELFF. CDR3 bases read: TGTGCCAGCAGCACAGGTTCCACGAACACCGGGGAG.

This CDR3 reads CASSSNRGRHEQYF. Incomplete CDR3 DNA: TGTGCCAGCAGCTCCAACAGGGGGAGACACGAG. The J gene is TRBJ2-7, the V gene TRBV11-2, with 8 bases identical to TRBD1. The CDR3 extends 3 residues past the end of the read, so its final part is completed from the germline J gene. Germline CDR1 SGHAT, CDR2 FQNNGV. Germline trimming cut 4 bases from V and 5 bases from J; bases unmatched to any gene: 7. The length of the CDR3 is 14 residues.

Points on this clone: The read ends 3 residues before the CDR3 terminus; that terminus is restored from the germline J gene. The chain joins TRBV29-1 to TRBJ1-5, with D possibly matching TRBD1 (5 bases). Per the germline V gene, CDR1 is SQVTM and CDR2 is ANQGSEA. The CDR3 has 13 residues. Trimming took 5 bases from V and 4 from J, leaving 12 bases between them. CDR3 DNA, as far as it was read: TGCAGCGTTCAGGCAGGGTGGAATCAGCCC. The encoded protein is CSVQAGWNQP. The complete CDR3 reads CSVQAGWNQPQHF.

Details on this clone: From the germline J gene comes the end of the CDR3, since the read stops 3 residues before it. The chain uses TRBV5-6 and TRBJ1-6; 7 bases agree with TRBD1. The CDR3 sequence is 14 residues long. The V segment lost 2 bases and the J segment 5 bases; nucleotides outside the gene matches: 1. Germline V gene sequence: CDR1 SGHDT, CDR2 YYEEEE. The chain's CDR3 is CASSFQGDNSPLHF. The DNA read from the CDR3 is TGTGCCAGCAGCTTCCAGGGGGATAATTCACCC.

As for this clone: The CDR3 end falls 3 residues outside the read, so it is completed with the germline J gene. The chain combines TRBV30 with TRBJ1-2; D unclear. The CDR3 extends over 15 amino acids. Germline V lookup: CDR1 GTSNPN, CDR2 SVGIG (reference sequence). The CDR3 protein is CAWRLGLAGPDTYTF. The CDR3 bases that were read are TGTGCCTGGAGGCTTGGACTAGCGGGCCCAGATACC.

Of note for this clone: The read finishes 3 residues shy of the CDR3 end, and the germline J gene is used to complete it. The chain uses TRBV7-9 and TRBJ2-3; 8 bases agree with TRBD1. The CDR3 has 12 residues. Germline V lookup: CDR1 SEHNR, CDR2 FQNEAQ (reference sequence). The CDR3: CASSPEQGAQYF. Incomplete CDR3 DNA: TGTGCCAGCAGCCCGGAACAGGGGGCG.

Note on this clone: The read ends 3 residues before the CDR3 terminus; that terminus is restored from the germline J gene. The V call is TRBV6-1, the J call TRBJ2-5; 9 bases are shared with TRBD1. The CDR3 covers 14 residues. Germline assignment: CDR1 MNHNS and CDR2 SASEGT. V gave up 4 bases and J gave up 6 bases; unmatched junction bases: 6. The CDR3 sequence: CASSAGTGRQTQYF. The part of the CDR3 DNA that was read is TGTGCCAGCAGTGCGGGGACAGGGAGGCAGACC.

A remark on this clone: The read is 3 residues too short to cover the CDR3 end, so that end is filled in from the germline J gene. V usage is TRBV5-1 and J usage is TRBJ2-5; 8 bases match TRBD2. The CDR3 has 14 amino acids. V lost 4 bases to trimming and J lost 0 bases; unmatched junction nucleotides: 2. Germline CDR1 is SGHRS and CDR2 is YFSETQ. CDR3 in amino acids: CASSMGLDQETQYF. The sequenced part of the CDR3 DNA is TGCGCCAGCAGCATGGGACTAGACCAAGAGACC.

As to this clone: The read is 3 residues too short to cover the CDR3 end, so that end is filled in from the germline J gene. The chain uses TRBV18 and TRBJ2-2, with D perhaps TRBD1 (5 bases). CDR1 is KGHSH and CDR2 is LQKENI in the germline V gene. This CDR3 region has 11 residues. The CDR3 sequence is CASSSRQPLFF. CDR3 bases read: TGTGCCAGCTCATCAAGACAGCCG.

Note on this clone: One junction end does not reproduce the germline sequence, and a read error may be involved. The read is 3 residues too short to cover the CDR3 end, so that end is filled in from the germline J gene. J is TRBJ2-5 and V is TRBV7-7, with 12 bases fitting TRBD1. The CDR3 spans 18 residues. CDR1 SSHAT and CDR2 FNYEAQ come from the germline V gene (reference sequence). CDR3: CASSAGTGGTVWGETQYF. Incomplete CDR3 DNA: TGTGCTAGCAGCGCCGGGACAGGGGGCACGGTGTGGGGAGAGACC. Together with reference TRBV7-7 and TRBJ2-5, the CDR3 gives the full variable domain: GAGVSQSPRYKVTKRGQDVTLRCDPISSHATLYWYQQALGQGPEFLTYFNYEAQPDKSGLPSDRFSAERPEGSISTLTIQRTEQRDSAMYRCASSAGTGGTVWGETQYFGPGTRLLVL.

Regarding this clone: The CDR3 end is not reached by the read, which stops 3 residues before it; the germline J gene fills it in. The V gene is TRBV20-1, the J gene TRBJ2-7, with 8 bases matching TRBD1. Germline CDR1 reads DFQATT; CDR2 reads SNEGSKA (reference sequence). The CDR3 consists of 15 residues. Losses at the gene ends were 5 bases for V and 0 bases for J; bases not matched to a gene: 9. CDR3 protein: CSASRPGGTSYEQYF. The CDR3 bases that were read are TGCAGTGCTTCGCGTCCAGGGGGCACCTCCTACGAG.

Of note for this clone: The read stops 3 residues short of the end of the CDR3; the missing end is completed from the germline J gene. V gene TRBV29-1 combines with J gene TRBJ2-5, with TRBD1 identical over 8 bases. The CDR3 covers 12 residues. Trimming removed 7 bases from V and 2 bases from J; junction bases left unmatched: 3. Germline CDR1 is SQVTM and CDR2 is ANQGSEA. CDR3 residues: CSADRGQETQYF. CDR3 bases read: TGCAGCGCTGACAGGGGTCAAGAGACC.

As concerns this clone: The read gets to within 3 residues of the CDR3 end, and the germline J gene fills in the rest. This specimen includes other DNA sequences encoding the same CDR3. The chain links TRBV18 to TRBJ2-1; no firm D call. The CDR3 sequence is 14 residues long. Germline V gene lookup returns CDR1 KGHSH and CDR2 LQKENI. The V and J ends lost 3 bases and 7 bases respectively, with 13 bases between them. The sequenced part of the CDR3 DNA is TGTGCCAGCTCACCCCAGTCCTTGAGTAATGAG. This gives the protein CASSPQSLSNE. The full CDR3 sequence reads CASSPQSLSNEQFF.

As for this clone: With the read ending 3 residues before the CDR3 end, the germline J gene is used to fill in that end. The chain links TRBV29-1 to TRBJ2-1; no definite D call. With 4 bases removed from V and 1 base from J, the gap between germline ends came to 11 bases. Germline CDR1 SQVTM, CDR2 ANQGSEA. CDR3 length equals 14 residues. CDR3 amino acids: CSVVLAGSYNEQFF. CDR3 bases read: TGCAGCGTTGTGTTAGCTGGGTCCTACAATGAG.